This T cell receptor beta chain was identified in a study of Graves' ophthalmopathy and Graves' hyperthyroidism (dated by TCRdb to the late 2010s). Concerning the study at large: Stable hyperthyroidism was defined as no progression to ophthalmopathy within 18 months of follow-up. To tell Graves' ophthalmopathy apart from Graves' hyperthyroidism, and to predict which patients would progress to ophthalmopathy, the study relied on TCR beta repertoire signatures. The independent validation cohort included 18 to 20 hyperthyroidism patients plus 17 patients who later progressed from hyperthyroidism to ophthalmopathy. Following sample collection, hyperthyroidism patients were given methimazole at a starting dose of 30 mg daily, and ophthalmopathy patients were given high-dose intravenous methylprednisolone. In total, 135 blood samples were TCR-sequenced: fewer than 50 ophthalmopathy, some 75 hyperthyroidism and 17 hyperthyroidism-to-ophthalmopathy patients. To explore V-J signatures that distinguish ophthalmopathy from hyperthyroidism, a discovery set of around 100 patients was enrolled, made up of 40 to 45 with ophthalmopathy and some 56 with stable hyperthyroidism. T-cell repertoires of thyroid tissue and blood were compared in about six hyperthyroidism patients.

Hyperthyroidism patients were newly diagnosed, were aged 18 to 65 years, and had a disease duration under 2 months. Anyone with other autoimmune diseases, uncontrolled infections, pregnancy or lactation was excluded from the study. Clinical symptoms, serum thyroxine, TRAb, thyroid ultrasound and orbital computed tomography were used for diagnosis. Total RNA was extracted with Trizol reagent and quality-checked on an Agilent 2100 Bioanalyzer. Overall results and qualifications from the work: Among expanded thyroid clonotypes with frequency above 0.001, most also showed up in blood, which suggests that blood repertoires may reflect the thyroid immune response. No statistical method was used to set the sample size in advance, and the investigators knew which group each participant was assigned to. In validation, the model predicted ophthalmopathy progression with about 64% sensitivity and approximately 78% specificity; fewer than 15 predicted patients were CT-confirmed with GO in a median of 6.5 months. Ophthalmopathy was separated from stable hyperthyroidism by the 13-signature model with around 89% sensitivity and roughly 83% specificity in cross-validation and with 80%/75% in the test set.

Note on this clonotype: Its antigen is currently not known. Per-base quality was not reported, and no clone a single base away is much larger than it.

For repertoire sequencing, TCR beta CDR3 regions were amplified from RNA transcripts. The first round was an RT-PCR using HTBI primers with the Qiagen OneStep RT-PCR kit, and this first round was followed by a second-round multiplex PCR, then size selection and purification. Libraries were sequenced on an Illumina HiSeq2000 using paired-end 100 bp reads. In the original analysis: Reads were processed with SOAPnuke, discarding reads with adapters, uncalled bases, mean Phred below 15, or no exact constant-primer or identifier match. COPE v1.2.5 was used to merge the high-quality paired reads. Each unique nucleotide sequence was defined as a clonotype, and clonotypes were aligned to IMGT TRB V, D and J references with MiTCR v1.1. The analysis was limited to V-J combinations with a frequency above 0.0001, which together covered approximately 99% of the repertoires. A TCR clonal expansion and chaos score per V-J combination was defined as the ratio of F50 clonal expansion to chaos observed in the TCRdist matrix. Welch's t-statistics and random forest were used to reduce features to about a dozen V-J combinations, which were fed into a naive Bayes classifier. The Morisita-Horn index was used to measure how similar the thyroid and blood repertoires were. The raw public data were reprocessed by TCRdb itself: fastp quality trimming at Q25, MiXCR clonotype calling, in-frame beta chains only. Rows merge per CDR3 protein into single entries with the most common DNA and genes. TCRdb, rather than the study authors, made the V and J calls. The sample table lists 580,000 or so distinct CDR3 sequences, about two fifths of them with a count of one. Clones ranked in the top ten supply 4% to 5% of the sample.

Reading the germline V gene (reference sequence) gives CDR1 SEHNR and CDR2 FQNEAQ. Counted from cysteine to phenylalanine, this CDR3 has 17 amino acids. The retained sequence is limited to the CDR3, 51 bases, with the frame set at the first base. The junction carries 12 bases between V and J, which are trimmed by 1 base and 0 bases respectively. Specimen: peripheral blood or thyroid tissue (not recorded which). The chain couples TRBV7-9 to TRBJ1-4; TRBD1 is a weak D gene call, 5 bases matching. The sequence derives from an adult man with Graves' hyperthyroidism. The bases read TGTGCCAGCAGCTTAGATCGGGGGATATCAACTAATGAAAAACTGTTTTTT. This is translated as CASSLDRGISTNEKLFF.